This is a list of T cell receptor beta chains from one sample in a study of blood T cell repertoires in COVID-19. The repertoire was sequenced with immunoSEQ multiplex PCR; TCRdb's copy has only in-frame clones and lacks some. The sample shows some 74,000 clones, roughly 90% of them seen only once. Sequenced sample: peripheral blood. These receptors originate from a man in his fifties or sixties with COVID-19, enrolled during active disease. Each CDR3 is given with its conserved first and last residue. D genes are given only for firm matches. Size tells how often a clone was seen (once, few, many) or the class of an expanded clone, and some rows leave it out.

clone_size | j_call | d_call | v_call | cdr3_nt | cdr3_aa
. | TRBJ1-6 | TRBD1 | TRBV5-1 | TGCGCCAGCAGACCCGGACAGGGGTCTAATTCACCCCTCCACTTT | CASRPGQGSNSPLHF
. | TRBJ2-3 | TRBD2 | TRBV6-2/TRBV6-3 | TGTGCCAGCAGTTATTTGGACGGGAGGGAGCTAAGCACAGATACGCAGTATTTT | CASSYLDGRELSTDTQYF
. | TRBJ1-2 | TRBD1 | TRBV5-4 | TGTGCCAGCAGCTCATCAGGGGGCGCCAACTATGGCTACACCTTC | CASSSSGGANYGYTF
. | TRBJ2-3 | . | TRBV7-9 | TGTGCCAGCAGCTTAGATCAGGGAGATACGCAGTATTTT | CASSLDQGDTQYF
. | TRBJ1-1 | . | TRBV15 | TGTGCCACCAGCAGAGATAGAGTGAACACTGAAGCTTTCTTT | CATSRDRVNTEAFF
. | TRBJ1-4 | . | TRBV7-2 | TGTGCCAGCAGCTTAGGGATGACAAATGAAAAACTGTTTTTT | CASSLGMTNEKLFF
few | TRBJ2-1 | TRBD2 | TRBV5-4 | TGTGCCAGCAGCTTGCTAGCGGGAGGCCGGGAGCAGTTCTTC | CASSLLAGGREQFF
. | TRBJ2-1 | TRBD2 | TRBV15 | TGTGCCACCAGCAGAGAACAGCGGGAATGGTCCTACAATGAGCAGTTCTTC | CATSREQREWSYNEQFF
. | TRBJ2-3 | . | TRBV14 | TGTGCCAGCAGCCGGGACTCGGCCACAGATACGCAGTATTTT | CASSRDSATDTQYF
. | TRBJ2-7 | . | TRBV27 | TGTGCCAGCAGTTTACAGGGTTACTCCTACGAGCAGTACTTC | CASSLQGYSYEQYF
. | TRBJ1-5 | . | TRBV9 | TGTGCCAGCAGCGTAGGCGGGCAGGGCAATCAGCCCCAGCATTTT | CASSVGGQGNQPQHF
. | TRBJ1-5 | . | TRBV28 | TGTGCCAGCAGTTTCGTATACGGCGGTCAGCCCCAGCATTTT | CASSFVYGGQPQHF
. | TRBJ2-7 | . | TRBV27 | TGTGCCAGCAGTTTCTCGGGGGTGGGGACCTCCTACGAGCAGTACTTC | CASSFSGVGTSYEQYF
. | TRBJ2-5 | TRBD2 | TRBV19 | TGTGCCAGCTCTAGCCGGGGGGAGAGCCAGTACTTC | CASSSRGESQYF
. | TRBJ2-2 | . | TRBV24-1 | TGTGCCACCAGCAGGGCCTCCACGTCAAACACCGGGGAGCTGTTTTTT | CATSRASTSNTGELFF
. | TRBJ1-2 | TRBD1 | TRBV4-1 | TGCGCCAGCAGCCTAAACCCGGACAGGGGGAGGGATGGCTACACCTTC | CASSLNPDRGRDGYTF
. | TRBJ1-5 | . | TRBV14 | TGTGCCAGCAGCCTGGCAGGGCTTAATCAGCCCCAGCATTTT | CASSLAGLNQPQHF
. | TRBJ2-1 | TRBD2 | TRBV18 | TGTGCCAGCTCACCACCTGGCTTAGGGACTAGCGACTACAATGAGCAGTTCTTC | CASSPPGLGTSDYNEQFF
. | TRBJ2-3 | TRBD1 | TRBV29-1 | TGCAGCGTTGTGACAGGGGTGACCACAGATACGCAGTATTTT | CSVVTGVTTDTQYF
. | TRBJ2-3 | TRBD2 | TRBV30 | TGTGCCTGGAGTGTAACAGCGGGGGCAGATACGCAGTATTTT | CAWSVTAGADTQYF
. | TRBJ2-1 | . | TRBV3-1/TRBV3-2 | TGTGCCAGCAGCCAAGGTGGCCATTACAATGAGCAGTTCTTC | CASSQGGHYNEQFF
. | TRBJ2-5 | TRBD2 | TRBV6-6 | TGTGCCAGCAGTACCGGGAGGGAGACCCAGTACTTC | CASSTGRETQYF
. | TRBJ2-3 | . | TRBV15 | TGTGCCACCAGCAGAGACAGGGGCACAGATACGCAGTATTTT | CATSRDRGTDTQYF
. | TRBJ2-1 | TRBD2 | TRBV30 | TGTGCCTGGAGTCCCTTAGCGGGAGGTCTTTCCTACAATGAGCAGTTCTTC | CAWSPLAGGLSYNEQFF
. | TRBJ2-3 | TRBD2 | TRBV5-1 | TGCGCCAGCAGCCCCCCCGGTGGAGCGGGGGCAGATACGCAGTATTTT | CASSPPGGAGADTQYF
. | TRBJ2-5 | . | TRBV2 | TGTGCCAGCAGCCGAGGAGTATTTCAAGAGACCCAGTACTTC | CASSRGVFQETQYF
. | TRBJ2-7 | . | TRBV27 | TGTGCCAGCAGTTTATCGCCGGGAGAGGGCTACGAGCAGTACTTC | CASSLSPGEGYEQYF
. | TRBJ2-7 | TRBD1 | TRBV14 | TGTGCCAGCAGCCAACTGACAGGGGGCTCCTACGAGCAGTACTTC | CASSQLTGGSYEQYF
. | TRBJ2-7 | . | TRBV23-1 | TGCGCCAGCAGTCAAAGGTGGGGCTACCCCGAAACATGCCCCTACGAGCAGTACTTC | CASSQRWGYPETCPYEQYF
. | TRBJ2-5 | . | TRBV7-9 | TGTGCCAGCAGCTCGACGGACGGGGAAGAGACCCAGTACTTC | CASSSTDGEETQYF
. | TRBJ1-2 | TRBD1 | TRBV12-3/TRBV12-4 | TGTGCCAGCAGTCCCGACAGGGCCTATGGCTACACCTTC | CASSPDRAYGYTF
. | TRBJ2-1 | TRBD2 | TRBV7-2 | TGTGCCAGCAGCCCTAAATGGGGACTAGCGGGATGGGAGCAGTTCTTC | CASSPKWGLAGWEQFF
. | TRBJ1-2 | . | TRBV5-1 | TGCGCCAGCAGCTCCTCCCAAGGTGCAGGCTATAACTATGGCTACACCTTC | CASSSSQGAGYNYGYTF
. | TRBJ2-5 | . | TRBV7-9 | TGTGCCAGAGAGCCGGGGAAAGAGACCCAGTACTTC | CAREPGKETQYF
few | TRBJ2-2 | TRBD2 | TRBV5-8 | TGTGCCAGCAGCTTGGGTGCGGGGGCGAACACCGGGGAGCTGTTTTTT | CASSLGAGANTGELFF
. | TRBJ2-7 | TRBD2 | TRBV6-2/TRBV6-3 | TGTGCCAGCAGTTACGCTAGCGGAACCTACGAGCAGTACTTC | CASSYASGTYEQYF
. | TRBJ1-1 | . | TRBV6-2/TRBV6-3 | TGTGCCAGCAGTTGGGGGGATAACACTGAAGCTTTCTTT | CASSWGDNTEAFF
. | TRBJ1-6 | . | TRBV9 | TGTGCCAGCAGCGTAGATGGCAGATCTAATTCACCCCTCCACTTT | CASSVDGRSNSPLHF
. | TRBJ1-1 | . | TRBV2 | TGTGCCAGCAGTGAAGAGTTGACGGGGACACCAAGGGGCACTGAAGCTTTCTTT | CASSEELTGTPRGTEAFF
few | TRBJ1-2 | . | TRBV28 | TGTGCCAGCAGTTTTTCAGGTGATGGCTACACCTTC | CASSFSGDGYTF
. | TRBJ2-2 | TRBD1 | TRBV10-3 | TGTGCCATCAAAGGCGGACAGGGGACCGGGGAGCTGTTTTTT | CAIKGGQGTGELFF
. | TRBJ2-1 | TRBD2 | TRBV13 | TGTGCCAGCAGCCCCGCACTAGCGCGCCAAAGCTCCTACAATGAGCAGTTCTTC | CASSPALARQSSYNEQFF
. | TRBJ1-5 | . | TRBV5-4 | TGTGCCAGCAGCTTGGGGGGGGACCAGCCCCAGCATTTT | CASSLGGDQPQHF